The 23 T cell receptor beta chains listed next were all sequenced from one sample in a study of technical replicates of blood from several donors. Profiling relied on immunoSEQ multiplex PCR, and the TCRdb table lists in-frame clones only, not all of them. The table includes just over 60,000 clones, 80% to 90% detected once. The sequencing input was PBMCs. These TCRs come from a human donor in good health. Some clones in this sample may be carry-over from other donors' samples.

This clone occurred once. The chain links TRBV19 to TRBJ1-2, with TRBD1 matching 10 bases. This CDR3 is 14 amino acids long. CDR1 is LNHDA, CDR2 SQIVND, per germline (reference sequence). Trimming cost V 7 bases and J 4 bases; bases outside gene matches: 6. CDR3 amino acids: CASMPTGGVYGYTF. The CDR3 DNA reads TGTGCCAGTATGCCGACAGGGGGCGTCTATGGCTACACCTTC.

The chain is built from TRBV15 and TRBJ1-5; 11 bases fit TRBD1. Trimming took 1 base from V and 6 from J; bases not matched to a gene: 5. This CDR3 is 16 amino acids long. Germline CDR1 is LNHNV and CDR2 is YYDKDF (reference sequence). The CDR3 DNA reads as TGTGCCACCAGCAGAGCCGGGACAGGGGGGAGTCAGCCCCAGCATTTT. Protein: CATSRAGTGGSQPQHF.

The chain recombines TRBV4-1 with TRBJ2-5; 10 bases fit TRBD1. Germline CDR1 reads MGHRA; CDR2 reads YSYEKL. This CDR3 has 16 amino acids. Losses at the gene ends were 4 bases for V and 2 bases for J; bases not matched to a gene: 7. CDR3 nucleotide sequence: TGCGCCAGCAGCCCGAGACAGGGGGCAGATCAAGAGACCCAGTACTTC. It specifies CASSPRQGADQETQYF.

J is TRBJ1-4 and V is TRBV18; 7 bases match TRBD1. The length of the CDR3 is 13 residues. Germline V gene data show CDR1 as KGHSH and CDR2 as LQKENI. J lost 6 bases, V lost 4 bases, and 2 bases had no gene match. CDR3 sequence (DNA): TGTGCCAGCTCACGAGGGACAGATGAAAAACTGTTTTTT. This gives the protein CASSRGTDEKLFF. The variable domain in full, with the rest retrieved from reference TRBV18 and TRBJ1-4, is NAGVMQNPRHLVRRRGQEARLRCSPMKGHSHVYWYRQLPEEGLKFMVYLQKENIIDESGMPKERFSAEFPKEGPSILRIQQVVRGDSAAYFCASSRGTDEKLFFGSGTQLSVL.

The V and J genes are TRBV6-5 and TRBJ2-7; no clear D gene. Deletions cut 7 bases from V and 0 bases from J, with 13 bases between. This CDR3 comprises 14 residues. Germline CDR1 and CDR2: MNHEY and SVGAGI. CDR3 loop: CASTKDTTSYEQYF. CDR3 sequence (DNA): TGTGCCAGCACCAAAGACACGACCTCCTACGAGCAGTACTTC.

The CDR3 region is CAISESGGGNTDTQYF. In nucleotides, the CDR3 is TGTGCCATCAGTGAGTCTGGGGGCGGAAACACAGATACGCAGTATTTT. The V gene is TRBV10-3, the J gene TRBJ2-3; possible D gene TRBD1, 6 bases. The CDR3 is 16 amino acids. V shed 0 bases and J shed 2 bases, with 12 bases lying between them. Per the germline V gene, CDR1 is ENHRY and CDR2 is SYGVKD.

V gene TRBV27 combines with J gene TRBJ1-2; 8 bases fit TRBD1. Unmatched junction bases numbered 17, after V lost 3 bases and J lost 8 bases. Germline CDR1 reads MNHEY; CDR2 reads SMNVEV (reference sequence). The CDR3 is made up of 17 amino acids. The CDR3 DNA is TGTGCCAGCAGTTTCCTCGCCGTGGGACAGGTAGCGAGGGGCTACACCTTC. Residues: CASSFLAVGQVARGYTF.

The genes are TRBV5-6 and TRBJ2-7; 8 bases fit TRBD1. The germline CDR1 and CDR2 sequences are SGHDT and YYEEEE. V dropped 4 bases and J dropped 0; count of bases not matched to a gene: 3. This CDR3 is built from 14 residues. CDR3 DNA sequence: TGTGCCAGCAGCGCTACAGGGGGCTCCTACGAGCAGTACTTC. This encodes CASSATGGSYEQYF.

The chain couples TRBV7-2 to TRBJ2-5; a weak D match, TRBD1 (6 bases). Germline CDR1 SGHTA, CDR2 FQGNSA. The CDR3 extends over 15 amino acids. Trimming cost V 0 bases and J 1 base, with 9 bases left between them. This chain's CDR3 is CASSLAWTVQETQYF. CDR3 sequence (DNA): TGTGCCAGCAGCTTAGCGTGGACAGTCCAAGAGACCCAGTACTTC.

This chain connects TRBV6-6 to TRBJ1-2, with D possibly TRBD1 on 5 matching bases. The CDR3 runs to 13 residues. The germline V and J ends were trimmed by 5 bases and 4 bases, with 11 bases remaining between them. CDR1 and CDR2 (germline): MNHNY, SVGAGI (reference sequence). The CDR3 DNA follows: TGTGCCAGCAGTCAACGGACATTCTATGGCTACACCTTC. Amino acids: CASSQRTFYGYTF.

V is TRBV7-3 and J is TRBJ1-2, with a possible D match to TRBD1 (6 bases). The CDR3 is 15 amino acids. The germline CDR1 and CDR2 sequences are SGHTA and FQGTGA. Trimming cost V 6 bases and J 4 bases, with 18 bases left between them. CDR3 bases: TGTGCCAGCAGTCTCACCGGGACACCCGGCTATGGCTACACCTTC. This gives the protein CASSLTGTPGYGYTF.

The chain recombines TRBV4-2 with TRBJ2-5; 10 bases are a match to TRBD2. The CDR3 length is 16 residues. Germline assignment: CDR1 LGHNA and CDR2 YNFKEQ. J gave up 2 bases and V 3 bases, and 6 bases lay outside the gene matches. The CDR3 bases are TGTGCCAGCAGCCAGGGGGGTAGCGGGAGGCAAGAGACCCAGTACTTC. The encoded protein is CASSQGGSGRQETQYF.

CDR3 DNA sequence: TGTGCCAGCAGTGATCAGGGAAGGGGGCAGTTCTTC. Amino acid sequence: CASSDQGRGQFF. V gene TRBV2 combines with J gene TRBJ2-1; D is perhaps TRBD1 (5 bases). The germline V gene encodes CDR1 SNHLY and CDR2 FYNNEI. V was shortened by 3 bases and J by 12 bases, with 12 bases between the two germline ends. This CDR3 has 12 amino acids.

The chain joins TRBV7-7 to TRBJ2-2; D might be TRBD1 (6 bases). Germline V lookup: CDR1 SSHAT, CDR2 FNYEAQ (reference sequence). Trimming removed 1 base at V and 0 bases at J, with 9 bases between. This CDR3 has 16 residues. The CDR3 here is CASSLGQGPNTGELFF. In nucleotides, the CDR3 is TGTGCCAGCAGCTTAGGGCAGGGGCCGAACACCGGGGAGCTGTTTTTT.

The rearrangement links TRBV7-3 to TRBJ1-2; D not resolved. V was trimmed by 3 bases and J by 6 bases, leaving 11 bases between them. The germline V gene has CDR1 SGHTA and CDR2 FQGTGA. CDR3 length equals 13 residues. CDR3 in DNA: TGTGCCAGCAGCTTGCGGCAGAGCGATGGCTACACCTTC. This encodes CASSLRQSDGYTF.

V and J are TRBV19 and TRBJ1-5; perhaps TRBD1 as D (6 bases). Germline V lookup: CDR1 LNHDA, CDR2 SQIVND (reference sequence). This CDR3 contains 15 residues. Between the trimmed V and J ends, which lost 7 bases and 0 bases, there was a span of 13 bases. The CDR3, as DNA: TGTGCCAGTAACCCTAGGGGGAATAGCAATCAGCCCCAGCATTTT. It codes for CASNPRGNSNQPQHF.

In its sample, this clone was seen a few times. The gene calls are TRBV2 and TRBJ2-7; 7 bases line up with TRBD2. CDR3 length equals 14 residues. The germline CDR1 and CDR2 sequences are SNHLY and FYNNEI. V lost 6 bases and J lost 0; bases outside the gene matches: 5. Written as DNA, the CDR3 is TGTGCCAGCAGAGATACTAGCGTCTCCTACGAGCAGTACTTC. Amino acid sequence: CASRDTSVSYEQYF. Together with reference TRBV2 and TRBJ2-7, the CDR3 gives the full variable domain: EPEVTQTPSHQVTQMGQEVILRCVPISNHLYFYWYRQILGQKVEFLVSFYNNEISEKSEIFDDQFSVERPDGSNFTLKIRSTKLEDSAMYFCASRDTSVSYEQYFGPGTRLTVT.

This chain joins TRBV13 and TRBJ2-7; 12 nucleotides align to TRBD1. V lost 5 bases, J lost 6 bases, and 8 bases stayed unmatched. The CDR3 is made up of 15 amino acids. From germline, CDR1 is PRHDT and CDR2 FYEKMQ (reference sequence). CDR3: CASSTRDRGLGEQYF. The CDR3 nucleotides are TGTGCCAGCAGCACTCGGGACAGGGGGCTCGGCGAGCAGTACTTC.

The chain's CDR3 is CASTPEILNTEAFF. As DNA, the CDR3 is TGTGCCAGCACCCCTGAGATCCTGAACACTGAAGCTTTCTTT. The chain recombines TRBV7-9 with TRBJ1-1; D is undetermined. V lost 7 bases and J lost 0, with 12 bases in between. The CDR3 runs to 14 residues. The V gene's germline CDR1 is SEHNR and CDR2 FQNEAQ (reference sequence).

The chain couples TRBV4-2 to TRBJ2-2; TRBD1 agrees at 11 bases. With V trimmed by 6 bases and J by 3 bases, 3 bases remained unmatched. Germline CDR1 is LGHNA and CDR2 is YNFKEQ. This CDR3 contains 15 residues. The CDR3 bases are TGTGCCAGCAGACCGGGACAGGGGGACACCGGGGAGCTGTTTTTT. It yields the protein CASRPGQGDTGELFF.

This chain connects TRBV5-4 to TRBJ2-3, with 9 bases fitting TRBD2. Looked up from germline, CDR1 is SGHNT and CDR2 is YYREEE (reference sequence). The trim removed 4 bases at V and 0 bases at J, leaving 3 bases unmatched. This CDR3 is 15 amino acids long. CDR3 in DNA: TGTGCCAGCAGCCCTAGCGGGGTCAGCACAGATACGCAGTATTTT. Translating it yields CASSPSGVSTDTQYF. The whole variable domain, remainder taken from reference TRBV5-4 and TRBJ2-3, is ETGVTQSPTHLIKTRGQQVTLRCSSQSGHNTVSWYQQALGQGPQFIFQYYREEENGRGNFPPRFSGLQFPNYSSELNVNALELDDSALYLCASSPSGVSTDTQYFGPGTRLTVL.

The chain employs TRBV7-8 and TRBJ2-1, with 7 bases that match TRBD2. CDR3 length: 15 amino acids. V lost 1 base and J lost 7; bases outside the gene matches: 7. Germline V lookup: CDR1 SGHVS, CDR2 FQNEAQ. This CDR3 reads CASSLVGGVGNEQFF. The CDR3 bases are TGTGCCAGCAGCTTAGTGGGGGGGGTAGGGAATGAGCAGTTCTTC.

This chain links TRBV5-1 with TRBJ2-3; possibly TRBD2 for D (6 bases). V shed 8 bases and J shed 2 bases, with 18 bases lying between them. Germline V lookup: CDR1 SGHRS, CDR2 YFSETQ. The length of the CDR3 is 15 residues. CDR3 coding DNA: TGCGCCAGTAACGCTGGGCGGGGTCTCACAGATACGCAGTATTTT. Its translation: CASNAGRGLTDTQYF.